The 13 T cell receptor beta chains below were found in one sample sequenced in a study of cytomegalovirus exposure and HLA in healthy donors. The PCR ran on 60 Vbeta and 13 Jbeta primers. Libraries were prepared by immunoSEQ multiplex PCR; TCRdb keeps only in-frame clonotypes and omits some of them. Of about 140,000 clones in the sample, approximately 65% were seen once. The sequencing input was PBMCs. The receptors were sampled from a woman aged 55-70 years in good health and CMV-seronegative.

This chain links TRBV15 with TRBJ2-1; 8 bases line up with TRBD2. Trimming removed 8 bases from V and 7 bases from J; junction bases left unmatched: 13. Germline CDR1 LNHNV, CDR2 YYDKDF (reference sequence). This CDR3 comprises 15 residues. The CDR3 is CATESWAGGRNEQFF. The CDR3 region has the DNA TGTGCCACCGAGTCTTGGGCGGGGGGTCGTAATGAGCAGTTCTTC.

The chain combines TRBV7-2 with TRBJ1-2; D not certain. The CDR3 has 14 amino acids. The germline V gene encodes CDR1 SGHTA and CDR2 FQGNSA. V lost 5 bases to trimming and J lost 6 bases, with 16 bases between them. CDR3 DNA sequence: TGTGCCAGCAGCCCCCGCGGTCCTGCTGATGGCTACACCTTC. Protein sequence: CASSPRGPADGYTF.

The chain links TRBV7-9 to TRBJ1-1; D remains ambiguous. The CDR3 sequence is 12 residues long. Germline-derived CDR1 and CDR2 are SEHNR and FQNEAQ (reference sequence). The germline V and J ends were trimmed by 8 bases and 4 bases, with 11 bases remaining between them. The CDR3 spells CASREPRTEAFF. CDR3 coding DNA: TGTGCCAGCCGGGAGCCGCGCACTGAAGCTTTCTTT.

This clone occurred a few times. Additional DNA sequences in this sample encode the identical CDR3. V usage is TRBV2 and J usage is TRBJ2-3; 10 bases match TRBD2. CDR1 is SNHLY and CDR2 is FYNNEI in the germline V gene. The V and J ends lost 3 bases and 3 bases, in that order; junction bases with no gene match: 0. CDR3 size: 14 residues. CDR3 DNA: TGTGCCAGCAGTGAGGGACTAGCGACAGATACGCAGTATTTT. Protein product: CASSEGLATDTQYF.

This clone is a singleton in its sample. V usage is TRBV5-1 and J usage is TRBJ2-5; 7 bases are a match to TRBD1. Germline-derived CDR1 and CDR2 are SGHRS and YFSETQ. The ends lost 3 bases at V and 3 bases at J; junction bases unmatched: 14. The CDR3 extends over 17 amino acids. CDR3: CASSSPTGLITEETQYF. The CDR3 nucleotides are TGCGCCAGCAGCTCCCCGACAGGGCTGATAACGGAAGAGACCCAGTACTTC.

The chain employs TRBV6-5 and TRBJ2-3; weak D call: TRBD2 (5 bases). Germline V lookup: CDR1 MNHEY, CDR2 SVGAGI. The CDR3 length is 16 residues. Trimming removed 2 bases from V and 3 bases from J, with 15 bases in between. CDR3 protein: CASSYRGPSRTDTQYF. CDR3 DNA sequence: TGTGCCAGCAGTTACCGAGGGCCTAGTAGGACAGATACGCAGTATTTT.

The chain is built from TRBV28 and TRBJ2-3, with D possibly being TRBD1 (6 bases). The CDR3 loop spans 16 amino acids. Between the trimmed V and J ends, which lost 5 bases and 6 bases, there was a span of 21 bases. Germline CDR1 MDHEN, CDR2 SYDVKM. DNA for the CDR3: TGTGCCAGCAGTCCGAACCAAGGACAGATTTACGATACGCAGTATTTT. Its translation is CASSPNQGQIYDTQYF.

The chain employs TRBV6-5 and TRBJ1-2; D is undetermined. There are 14 residues in the CDR3. V gave up 1 base and J gave up 3 bases, with 9 bases separating them. CDR1 is MNHEY, CDR2 SVGAGI, per germline. The chain's CDR3 is CASSYYGGDYGYTF. The DNA for the CDR3 is TGTGCCAGCAGTTACTACGGCGGAGACTATGGCTACACCTTC.

The V call is TRBV6-5, the J call TRBJ1-1, with D possibly being TRBD1 (6 bases). V was pared by 6 bases and J by 3 bases, with 14 bases between. The CDR3 runs to 14 residues. Germline V gene sequence: CDR1 MNHEY, CDR2 SVGAGI. The CDR3 bases are TGTGCCAGCAGCTTGGGGGCGGTATACACTGAAGCTTTCTTT. Translated: CASSLGAVYTEAFF.

The chain combines TRBV19 with TRBJ2-3; TRBD2 agrees at 8 bases. J was trimmed by 2 bases and V by 4 bases; bases with no gene match: 2. CDR3 size: 14 residues. In germline, CDR1 is LNHDA, CDR2 SQIVND (reference sequence). CDR3 residues: CASSTGGTTDTQYF. CDR3 DNA sequence: TGTGCCAGTAGTACGGGAGGGACCACAGATACGCAGTATTTT.

The gene calls are TRBV19 and TRBJ2-1, with D tentatively TRBD2 (5 bases). The CDR3 is 15 amino acids. CDR1 is LNHDA and CDR2 is SQIVND in the germline V gene (reference sequence). V shed 3 bases and J shed 0 bases, with 9 bases lying between them. This chain's CDR3 is CASSIEGSSYNEQFF. The CDR3, as DNA: TGTGCCAGTAGTATCGAGGGAAGCTCCTACAATGAGCAGTTCTTC.

Only one count was recorded for this clone. The chain links TRBV28 to TRBJ1-4; no clear D. The CDR3 loop spans 15 amino acids. The germline gives CDR1 MDHEN, CDR2 SYDVKM. The V end lost 1 base, the J end lost 5 bases, and 11 bases lay between the germline ends. CDR3 DNA sequence: TGTGCCAGCAGTTTATCGCCCTCAGGCAATGAAAAACTGTTTTTT. This codes for CASSLSPSGNEKLFF.

This chain uses TRBV7-7 with TRBJ2-1; TRBD2 aligns across 11 bases. CDR3 length: 13 residues. In germline, CDR1 is SSHAT, CDR2 FNYEAQ (reference sequence). The CDR3 DNA sequence: TGTGCTAGCGGGGGGGCGATCGGTAATGAGCAGTTCTTC. Protein product: CASGGAIGNEQFF. Drawing the rest from reference TRBV7-7 and TRBJ2-1, the complete variable domain is GAGVSQSPRYKVTKRGQDVTLRCDPISSHATLYWYQQALGQGPEFLTYFNYEAQPDKSGLPSDRFSAERPEGSISTLTIQRTEQRDSAMYRCASGGAIGNEQFFGPGTRLTVL.